Listed here is a single TCR beta chain. Antigen specificity is unknown. Trimming took 2 bases from V and 7 from J; bases not matched to a gene: 1. The CDR3 covers 14 residues. Germline V lookup: CDR1 SGHTA, CDR2 FQGTGA. These data are taken from a study of T cells after yellow fever vaccination. The study's findings and limits: Clonotypes shared by both compartments, CD4 and CD8, made up a small share.

The study made its TCR cDNA through 5'RACE template switching. That step introduced a universal primer site along with UMIs. TCRdb analysed the 5' RACE reads with MiXCR anew, one entry per CDR3 protein. Altogether fewer than 350,000 distinct CDR3 sequences are present, more than 3% being singletons, with the ten largest covering about 20%. J is TRBJ2-2 and V is TRBV7-3, with 10 positions matching TRBD2. This sequence originates from a man younger than 30 who received the YFV17D yellow fever vaccine. This specimen consisted of PBMCs, obtained on the day of the yellow fever booster vaccination. The chain's CDR3 is CASSLSSGGGELFF. The CDR3 DNA is TGTGCCAGCAGCTTATCTAGCGGGGGCGGGGAGCTGTTTTTT.